These 31 T cell receptor beta chains originate from one sample sequenced in a study of CD8 T cells in Susac syndrome. An amount of RNA that ranged from roughly 0.45 to 1 ug was reverse transcribed with random hexamers. TCRdb re-analysed the immunoSEQ multiplex PCR reads in MiXCR, keeping a single row per CDR3 protein. The repertoire consists of about 130,000 distinct CDR3 sequences, with more than 90% occurring once and the leading ten covering more than 0.095%. Sequencing input: CD4+ T cells from PBMCs. The receptors stem from a human donor in good health.

This sequence joins TRBV6-5 and TRBJ2-7, with unresolved D. The germline V gene has CDR1 MNHEY and CDR2 SVGAGI. Trimming stripped 8 bases from V and 0 bases from J, with 8 bases between. This CDR3 contains 12 residues. For the CDR3, the DNA is TGTGCCAGCGCCAGTAGCTCCTACGAGCAGTACTTC. Its protein product is CASASSSYEQYF.

The chain couples TRBV3-1 to TRBJ1-2; no clear D gene. With 0 bases removed from V and 6 bases from J, the gap between germline ends came to 8 bases. The germline V gene encodes CDR1 LGHDT and CDR2 YNNKEL (reference sequence). The CDR3 is 13 amino acids. The CDR3: CASSQEGYDGYTF. The CDR3 DNA sequence: TGTGCCAGCAGCCAAGAGGGGTACGATGGCTACACCTTC.

The genes are TRBV3-1 and TRBJ1-4, with D tentatively TRBD1 (5 bases). V gave up 4 bases and J gave up 7 bases, with 13 bases separating them. This CDR3 is built from 14 residues. Germline CDR1 reads LGHDT; CDR2 reads YNNKEL (reference sequence). The CDR3 here is CASSLQDLSEKLFF. In DNA, the CDR3 is TGTGCCAGCAGCCTACAGGACCTCAGTGAAAAACTGTTTTTT.

The CDR3 DNA sequence: TGCAGTGCTAGAGTTCACAGGGACGCTGGGTCCTACAATGAGCAGTTCTTC. It yields the protein CSARVHRDAGSYNEQFF. The chain links TRBV20-1 to TRBJ2-1; TRBD1 is a possible D gene (6 bases). Deletions cut 1 base from V and 1 base from J, with 17 bases between. CDR3 length: 17 residues. CDR1 is DFQATT and CDR2 is SNEGSKA in the germline V gene (reference sequence).

The count of this clonotype is one. The chain has TRBV11-3 and TRBJ2-3; no clear D gene. This CDR3 has 14 amino acids. V was trimmed by 2 bases and J by 6 bases, leaving 12 bases between them. Per germline, CDR1 SGHNT and CDR2 YENEEA. The CDR3, as DNA: TGTGCCAGCAGCTTAAACCCCACGGCGGATACGCAGTATTTT. This encodes CASSLNPTADTQYF. The full variable domain, in which reference TRBV11-3 and TRBJ2-3 provide the parts outside the CDR3, is EAGVVQSPRYKIIEKKQPVAFWCNPISGHNTLYWYLQNLGQGPELLIRYENEEAVDDSQLPKDRFSAERLKGVDSTLKIQPAELGDSAVYLCASSLNPTADTQYFGPGTRLTVL.

The chain is built from TRBV7-9 and TRBJ2-7; D is unclear. V lost 0 bases and J lost 0, with 15 bases in between. Germline loops: CDR1 SEHNR, CDR2 FQNEAQ (reference sequence). The CDR3 covers 17 residues. The CDR3 DNA follows: TGTGCCAGCAGCTTAGCGGCGGTGGCTAGGAGCTCCTACGAGCAGTACTTC. Protein sequence: CASSLAAVARSSYEQYF.

This chain joins TRBV10-3 and TRBJ2-4; perhaps TRBD1 as D (5 bases). CDR3 size: 14 residues. V was clipped by 4 bases and J by 7 bases, with 14 bases between them. Germline loops: CDR1 ENHRY, CDR2 SYGVKD. The CDR3 here is CAISAWQGTNIQYF. The DNA for the CDR3 is TGTGCCATCAGTGCATGGCAGGGCACTAACATTCAGTACTTC.

This clonotype has only one observation. The chain recombines TRBV15 with TRBJ2-1; the D gene is possibly TRBD2 (6 bases). Germline V CDR1 and CDR2: LNHNV, YYDKDF (reference sequence). V was shortened by 1 base and J by 2 bases, with 9 bases between the two germline ends. The CDR3 has 15 amino acids. CDR3 sequence reads: CATSRVLAAYNEQFF. In nucleotides, the CDR3 is TGTGCCACCAGCAGAGTGTTAGCGGCCTACAATGAGCAGTTCTTC.

This clonotype was observed a single time. V is TRBV12-3 or TRBV12-4 and J is TRBJ1-5, with TRBD1 identical over 10 bases. J gave up 4 bases and V 4 bases, and 7 bases lay outside the gene matches. The CDR3 sequence is 16 residues long. This CDR3 reads CASSSRDRGWNQPQHF. Written as DNA, the CDR3 is TGTGCCAGCAGTTCCCGGGACAGGGGTTGGAATCAGCCCCAGCATTTT.

The gene calls are TRBV5-1 and TRBJ2-5, with no clear D. The CDR3 totals 14 residues. Per germline, CDR1 SGHRS and CDR2 YFSETQ. Trimming pared 0 bases from V and 2 bases from J, leaving 8 bases between. CDR3 DNA: TGCGCCAGCAGCTTGGTGGCAGCTCAAGAGACCCAGTACTTC. Amino acids: CASSLVAAQETQYF.

This CDR3 reads CASSIGLAGVGEQYF. As DNA, the CDR3 is TGTGCCAGTAGTATAGGGCTAGCGGGAGTCGGCGAGCAGTACTTC. The chain joins TRBV19 to TRBJ2-7, with 10 bases that match TRBD2. V was pared by 1 base and J by 6 bases, with 6 bases of the junction left unmatched. The germline V gene has CDR1 LNHDA and CDR2 SQIVND (reference sequence). The length of the CDR3 is 15 residues.

In its sample, this clonotype was seen once. This chain uses TRBV28 with TRBJ2-7, with D perhaps matching TRBD2 (5 bases). V lost 5 bases and J 3 bases, leaving 14 bases between the germline ends. CDR3 size: 14 residues. Germline V gives CDR1 MDHEN, CDR2 SYDVKM. CDR3 nucleotide sequence: TGTGCCAGCAGTCCCAGCGGAGGAATCTACGAGCAGTACTTC. Translation gives CASSPSGGIYEQYF.

The chain employs TRBV6-2 or TRBV6-3 and TRBJ2-1; TRBD2 agrees at 10 bases. Germline CDR1 reads MNHEY; CDR2 reads SVGEGT. This CDR3 comprises 14 residues. Trimming cost V 3 bases and J 6 bases; bases outside gene matches: 2. The CDR3 nucleotides read TGTGCCAGCAGTTATCTAGCGGGAGCCAATGAGCAGTTCTTC. Residues: CASSYLAGANEQFF.

The chain recombines TRBV20-1 with TRBJ2-1, with D possibly being TRBD1 or TRBD2 (7 bases each). This CDR3 comprises 14 residues. Germline lookup yields CDR1 DFQATT and CDR2 SNEGSKA (reference sequence). V lost 6 bases and J 0 bases, leaving 12 bases between the germline ends. The CDR3 sequence is CSARGGRSYNEQFF. CDR3 sequence (DNA): TGCAGTGCCAGGGGGGGCCGCTCCTACAATGAGCAGTTCTTC.

This sequence joins TRBV7-9 and TRBJ1-1, with 8 bases lining up with TRBD1. The CDR3 length is 17 residues. The V gene end was trimmed by 1 base and the J gene end by 1 base; junction bases not matched to a gene: 8. Looked up from germline, CDR1 is SEHNR and CDR2 is FQNEAQ (reference sequence). The CDR3 sequence: CASSLGQGATGNTEAFF. The CDR3 DNA reads as TGTGCCAGCAGCTTAGGGCAGGGGGCAACGGGGAACACTGAAGCTTTCTTT.

The J gene is TRBJ1-1, the V gene TRBV7-2, with TRBD1 matching 7 bases. After removal of 10 bases from V and 0 bases from J, the junction contained 11 bases not matched to a gene. This CDR3 region has 15 residues. Germline V gives CDR1 SGHTA, CDR2 FQGNSA. CDR3 amino acids: CATKPTGSLNTEAFF. CDR3 sequence (DNA): TGTGCCACTAAACCGACAGGGTCACTGAACACTGAAGCTTTCTTT.

V usage is TRBV28 and J usage is TRBJ2-7; D uncertain. Trimming cost V 6 bases and J 4 bases, with 13 bases left between them. From germline, CDR1 is MDHEN and CDR2 SYDVKM. This CDR3 region has 13 residues. The CDR3 reads CASSPGPTYEQYF. The CDR3 bases are TGTGCCAGCAGCCCCGGGCCGACATACGAGCAGTACTTC.

This clonotype was recorded only once. The rearrangement joins TRBV4-1 to TRBJ2-2; TRBD2 matches at 7 bases. This CDR3 is built from 20 residues. The germline CDR1 and CDR2 sequences are MGHRA and YSYEKL. J lost 1 base, V lost 0 bases, and 14 bases had no gene match. The CDR3 region is CASSQEPISKRDRNTGELFF. The CDR3 DNA follows: TGCGCCAGCAGCCAAGAGCCGATTTCCAAGCGGGATAGGAACACCGGGGAGCTGTTTTTT.

J is TRBJ2-1 and V is TRBV5-1; D unclear. V was trimmed by 2 bases and J by 0 bases, leaving 9 bases between them. The V gene's germline CDR1 is SGHRS and CDR2 YFSETQ. The CDR3 is 15 residues long. The CDR3 spells CASSLGESSYNEQFF. The CDR3 DNA follows: TGCGCCAGCAGCTTAGGCGAGAGCTCCTACAATGAGCAGTTCTTC.

This clonotype has a single count. The chain combines TRBV7-8 with TRBJ2-4; weak D call: TRBD2 (5 bases). Germline V gene lookup returns CDR1 SGHVS and CDR2 FQNEAQ. The CDR3 loop spans 19 amino acids. V gave up 5 bases and J gave up 7 bases, with 30 bases separating them. The CDR3 sequence: CASSHTKATSRPSGNIQYF. In DNA, the CDR3 is TGTGCCAGCAGCCACACCAAGGCCACTAGTCGACCCTCGGGGAACATTCAGTACTTC.

This chain joins TRBV27 and TRBJ2-1, with a possible D match to TRBD2 (5 bases). With 6 bases removed from V and 10 bases from J, the gap between germline ends came to 13 bases. Per the germline V gene, CDR1 is MNHEY and CDR2 is SMNVEV (reference sequence). CDR3 size: 12 residues. DNA of the CDR3: TGTGCCAGCAGGCGGGCGTTAGGGGAGCAGTTCTTC. It is translated as CASRRALGEQFF.

V is TRBV3-1 and J is TRBJ2-3; no definite D call. V was clipped by 6 bases and J by 8 bases, with 15 bases between them. The CDR3 is 13 amino acids. Per the germline V gene, CDR1 is LGHDT and CDR2 is YNNKEL (reference sequence). CDR3 coding DNA: TGTGCCAGCAGTACGACGAGCACGGCTACGCAGTATTTT. This translates into CASSTTSTATQYF.

This chain links TRBV7-2 with TRBJ2-5, with D perhaps matching TRBD1 or TRBD2 (6 bases each). The V end was cut by 2 bases, the J end by 3 bases, with 13 bases between. The CDR3 covers 15 residues. The germline gives CDR1 SGHTA, CDR2 FQGNSA. The CDR3 DNA follows: TGTGCCAGCAGCTTATTTGGGGGGCGCGAAGAGACCCAGTACTTC. It encodes CASSLFGGREETQYF.

V is TRBV25-1 and J is TRBJ2-2, with D maybe TRBD1 (5 bases). Germline assignment: CDR1 MGHDK and CDR2 SYGVNS. Trimming left V 6 bases short and J 6 bases short, with 14 bases between. The CDR3 length is 14 residues. In DNA, the CDR3 is TGTGCCAGCAGAAAGGGGTATGATTCCGGGGAGCTGTTTTTT. Protein sequence: CASRKGYDSGELFF.

This clonotype was found once. V and J are TRBV20-1 and TRBJ1-1; no clear D. The CDR3 is 13 amino acids. Germline V gives CDR1 DFQATT, CDR2 SNEGSKA (reference sequence). CDR3 nucleotide sequence: TGCATGCTAGGCGGGCTGATGAACACTGAAGCTTTCTTT. Amino acids: CMLGGLMNTEAFF.

This clonotype was seen a single time. This sequence joins TRBV6-2 or TRBV6-3 and TRBJ1-1; D remains unclear. Per germline, CDR1 MNHEY and CDR2 SVGEGT. There are 14 residues in the CDR3. Between the trimmed V and J ends, which lost 4 bases and 0 bases, there was a span of 9 bases. In DNA, the CDR3 is TGTGCCAGCAGTTTAACACAGATGAACACTGAAGCTTTCTTT. The encoded protein is CASSLTQMNTEAFF.

CDR3 protein: CASSAGYLGRGGETQYF. In nucleotides, the CDR3 is TGTGCCAGCAGCGCCGGATATCTAGGGCGAGGGGGAGAGACCCAGTACTTC. The chain combines TRBV7-9 with TRBJ2-5, with D possibly being TRBD1 (6 bases). This CDR3 has 17 residues. V lost 5 bases and J lost 4, with 23 bases in between. Germline assignment: CDR1 SEHNR and CDR2 FQNEAQ (reference sequence).

The J gene is TRBJ2-7, the V gene TRBV12-3 or TRBV12-4, with D possibly called TRBD1 or TRBD2 (5 bases each). The CDR3 runs 14 residues. Deletions cut 5 bases from V and 3 bases from J, with 14 bases between. CDR3 in DNA: TGTGCCAGCAGTCGGGACGCATCCTACTACGAGCAGTACTTC. It yields the protein CASSRDASYYEQYF.

The chain carries TRBV7-9 and TRBJ2-5, with D hard to call. Germline lookup yields CDR1 SEHNR and CDR2 FQNEAQ (reference sequence). The V gene lost 5 bases and the J gene lost 5 bases, with 15 bases spanning the gap. This CDR3 is built from 14 residues. CDR3 DNA sequence: TGTGCCAGCAGCCGCTCCGACCCTGGGGAGACCCAGTACTTC. Its protein is CASSRSDPGETQYF.

This clonotype is a singleton in its sample. V gene TRBV28 combines with J gene TRBJ1-2; no reliable D call. V was shortened by 6 bases and J by 4 bases, with 21 bases between the two germline ends. Germline V gene lookup returns CDR1 MDHEN and CDR2 SYDVKM. This CDR3 has 16 amino acids. The CDR3 nucleotides read TGTGCCAGCAGACCGGGAGGAGGATCAAGTGGCTATGGCTACACCTTC. It encodes CASRPGGGSSGYGYTF.

CDR3 coding DNA: TGTGCCAGTAAGGACAGGGGGTATCAAGAGCAGTACTTC. This gives the protein CASKDRGYQEQYF. The chain has TRBV19 and TRBJ2-7, with 10 bases identical to TRBD1. Germline assignment: CDR1 LNHDA and CDR2 SQIVND (reference sequence). This CDR3 has 13 amino acids. The V and J ends lost 7 bases and 7 bases, in that order; junction bases with no gene match: 7.